The 9 T cell receptor beta chains in this list originate from one sample, sequenced in a study of cytomegalovirus exposure and HLA in healthy donors. With 60 Vbeta and 13 Jbeta primers, the PCR was carried out. Assay: immunoSEQ multiplex PCR; the TCRdb copy retains only in-frame clones and omits some. The table lists some 140,000 clones, about four fifths of them singletons. Sequencing used PBMCs. Source of these receptors: a man younger than 40 in good health and CMV-seropositive.

This clone was seen a few times. The V call is TRBV28, the J call TRBJ2-7, with 8 bases that match TRBD2. The CDR3 contains 16 residues. V lost 4 bases and J lost 6; bases outside the gene matches: 14. Germline V gene lookup returns CDR1 MDHEN and CDR2 SYDVKM. CDR3 coding DNA: TGTGCCAGCAGTTCTCCGGCAGCCGGGACTAGGATCGAGCAGTACTTC. Translation gives CASSSPAAGTRIEQYF.

The chain joins TRBV14 to TRBJ2-1; 9 bases are shared with TRBD2. V dropped 0 bases and J dropped 9; count of bases not matched to a gene: 0. This CDR3 comprises 13 residues. The germline V gene has CDR1 SGHDN and CDR2 FVKESK. For the CDR3, the DNA is TGTGCCAGCAGCCAAGAGACTAGCGGTGAGCAGTTCTTC. This codes for CASSQETSGEQFF.

This clone was seen only a few times. This rearrangement joins TRBV6-1 to TRBJ2-7; 7 bases line up with TRBD2. The V gene end was trimmed by 4 bases and the J gene end by 0 bases; junction bases not matched to a gene: 3. The CDR3 is 14 amino acids. From germline, CDR1 is MNHNS and CDR2 SASEGT. The CDR3 bases are TGTGCCAGCAGTGGACAGCGGGACTCCTACGAGCAGTACTTC. Its translation is CASSGQRDSYEQYF.

This rearrangement joins TRBV5-1 to TRBJ2-7, with D possibly TRBD1 on 6 matching bases. The CDR3 extends over 14 amino acids. In germline, CDR1 is SGHRS, CDR2 YFSETQ. Trimming removed 0 bases from V and 4 bases from J, with 11 bases in between. In nucleotides, the CDR3 is TGCGCCAGCAGCTTGGCCCAAGGGGGTTACGAGCAGTACTTC. It encodes CASSLAQGGYEQYF.

The chain has TRBV15 and TRBJ1-1; no reliable D call. V was cut by 1 base and J by 1 base, with 7 bases left in between. In germline, CDR1 is LNHNV, CDR2 YYDKDF (reference sequence). CDR3 length: 14 amino acids. CDR3: CATSRGPGNTEAFF. The DNA of the CDR3 is TGTGCCACCAGCAGAGGTCCAGGGAACACTGAAGCTTTCTTT.

The rearrangement links TRBV6-1 to TRBJ1-1; 7 nucleotides match TRBD1. The V segment lost 1 base and the J segment 4 bases; nucleotides outside the gene matches: 3. The CDR3 totals 14 residues. Germline V gene data show CDR1 as MNHNS and CDR2 as SASEGT. Written as DNA, the CDR3 is TGTGCCAGCAGTGAAGGACAGGGTTCCACTGAAGCTTTCTTT. This gives the protein CASSEGQGSTEAFF.

This chain uses TRBV30 with TRBJ1-6; D possibly corresponds to TRBD1 (5 bases). The CDR3 is 15 amino acids. CDR1 is GTSNPN, CDR2 SVGIG, per germline (reference sequence). The germline V and J ends were trimmed by 2 bases and 8 bases, with 16 bases remaining between them. CDR3 nucleotide sequence: TGTGCCTGGAGTATTGGGGCCCCTGGGGATTCACCCCTCCACTTT. This gives the protein CAWSIGAPGDSPLHF. The full variable domain, its missing parts supplied by reference TRBV30 and TRBJ1-6, is SQTIHQWPATLVQPVGSPLSLECTVEGTSNPNLYWYRQAAGRGLQLLFYSVGIGQISSEVPQNLSASRPQDRQFILSSKKLLLSDSGFYLCAWSIGAPGDSPLHFGNGTRLTVT.

The chain has TRBV27 and TRBJ2-7; D remains ambiguous. V was cut by 5 bases and J by 2 bases, with 10 bases left in between. There are 13 residues in the CDR3. Germline V CDR1 and CDR2: MNHEY, SMNVEV (reference sequence). The CDR3 loop is CASSVGGTYEQYF. Written as DNA, the CDR3 is TGTGCCAGCAGTGTCGGCGGTACCTACGAGCAGTACTTC.

This clone has more than one count but fewer than ten. The rearrangement joins TRBV7-2 to TRBJ2-7; D gene ambiguous. V lost 0 bases to trimming and J lost 4 bases, with 7 bases between them. Germline CDR1 reads SGHTA; CDR2 reads FQGNSA. This CDR3 has 13 amino acids. The CDR3 nucleotides read TGTGCCAGCAGCTTAGCGCAGTGGTACGAGCAGTACTTC. Protein product: CASSLAQWYEQYF.